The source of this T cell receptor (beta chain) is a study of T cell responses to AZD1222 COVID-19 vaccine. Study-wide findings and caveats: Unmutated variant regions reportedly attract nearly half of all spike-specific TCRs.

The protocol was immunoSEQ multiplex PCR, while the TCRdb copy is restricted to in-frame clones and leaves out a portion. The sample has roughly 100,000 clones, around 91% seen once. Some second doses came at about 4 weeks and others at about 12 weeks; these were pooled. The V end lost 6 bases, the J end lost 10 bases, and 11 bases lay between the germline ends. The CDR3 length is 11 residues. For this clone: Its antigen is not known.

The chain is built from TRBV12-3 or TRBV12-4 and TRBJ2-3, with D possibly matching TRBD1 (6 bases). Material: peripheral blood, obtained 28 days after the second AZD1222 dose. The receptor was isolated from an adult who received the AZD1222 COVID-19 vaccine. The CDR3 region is CASSLTGAQYF. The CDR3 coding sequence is TGTGCCAGCAGCCTGACAGGTGCGCAGTATTTT.